The rows below give T cell receptor beta chains drawn from one sample of a study of blood T cell repertoires in COVID-19. Measured with immunoSEQ multiplex PCR; TCRdb has only the in-frame clones, and not every one. The sample records over 200,000 clones, under 90% being singletons. Source material: peripheral blood. The receptors were sampled from a woman of 80 years or more with active or convalescent COVID-19. Each CDR3 is given with its conserved first and last residue. Fields, in order: V gene, J gene, clone size, CDR3 protein. Not every row has a clone size; where given, it reads once, few, many or a size class.

V: TRBV11-2; J: TRBJ1-2; size: NA; CDR3: CASSRGRGINYGYTF
V: TRBV6-5; J: TRBJ1-2; size: NA; CDR3: CASSSSGNYGYTF
V: TRBV15; J: TRBJ2-1; size: NA; CDR3: CATSSGQVATHNEQFF
V: TRBV28; J: TRBJ2-1; size: NA; CDR3: CASSRDKRGGGEQFF
V: TRBV9; J: TRBJ2-7; size: NA; CDR3: CASSVATGFGYEQYF
V: TRBV28; J: TRBJ1-5; size: few; CDR3: CASSDPGQTYSNQPQHF
V: TRBV9; J: TRBJ2-3; size: NA; CDR3: CASSVGTGLDTQYF
V: TRBV18; J: TRBJ1-2; size: NA; CDR3: CASSPRDRGSYGYTF
V: TRBV7-2; J: TRBJ2-2; size: NA; CDR3: CASSSGLSTGELFF
V: TRBV9; J: TRBJ1-2; size: NA; CDR3: CASSVEPANYGYTF
V: TRBV28; J: TRBJ2-7; size: NA; CDR3: CASIKGQPRVPYEQYF
V: TRBV7-6; J: TRBJ2-7; size: NA; CDR3: CASSPIREGDYEQYF
V: TRBV5-1; J: TRBJ2-1; size: NA; CDR3: CASSGGFYNEQFF
V: TRBV1; J: TRBJ2-1; size: NA; CDR3: CTSSQDKLSFSYNEQFF
V: TRBV10-3; J: TRBJ2-5; size: NA; CDR3: CAIAAGGMETQYF
V: TRBV11-3; J: TRBJ1-2; size: NA; CDR3: CASGLPDRGDGYTF
V: TRBV19; J: TRBJ2-6; size: NA; CDR3: CASCTNSGANVLTF
V: TRBV5-1; J: TRBJ1-5; size: NA; CDR3: CASSLTGDNQPQHF
V: TRBV2; J: TRBJ1-2; size: NA; CDR3: CASARGQTNYGYTF
V: TRBV27; J: TRBJ1-5; size: many; CDR3: CASGGTGTGGYSNQPQHF
V: TRBV6-5; J: TRBJ1-3; size: NA; CDR3: CASSYKGAFGNTIYF
V: TRBV11-2; J: TRBJ2-1; size: NA; CDR3: CASSQGDRGRRNEQFF
V: TRBV28; J: TRBJ1-2; size: NA; CDR3: CASSSGALYGYTF
V: TRBV5-8; J: TRBJ2-3; size: NA; CDR3: CASSRTGFTDTQYF
V: TRBV5-1; J: TRBJ2-3; size: NA; CDR3: CASSFGTSGRATTDTQYF
V: TRBV28; J: TRBJ1-2; size: NA; CDR3: CASTRLKGRHGYTF
V: TRBV4-2; J: TRBJ2-5; size: NA; CDR3: CASSQNRYDDRGEETQYF
V: TRBV28; J: TRBJ1-2; size: NA; CDR3: CASRVPNYYGYTF
V: TRBV2; J: TRBJ2-2; size: NA; CDR3: CASTSSGTTNTGELFF
V: TRBV7-3; J: TRBJ1-6; size: few; CDR3: CASSRNPGQGYSPLHF
V: TRBV5-1; J: TRBJ2-7; size: NA; CDR3: CASSLAQAGYEQYF
V: TRBV5-6; J: TRBJ2-7; size: NA; CDR3: CASSFLTSGGYEQYF
V: TRBV7-2; J: TRBJ2-7; size: NA; CDR3: CASRMGQSSYEQYF
V: TRBV7-2; J: TRBJ2-1; size: once; CDR3: CASSLSGLGVTGGQFF
V: TRBV6-6; J: TRBJ2-1; size: NA; CDR3: CASSRLAGRRSSYNEQFF
V: TRBV5-6; J: TRBJ1-2; size: NA; CDR3: CASSLSTGDGYTF
V: TRBV25-1; J: TRBJ2-2; size: NA; CDR3: CASSASGGDTGELFF
V: TRBV19; J: TRBJ1-2; size: NA; CDR3: CASSISPLTVRYGYTF
V: TRBV19; J: TRBJ2-3; size: NA; CDR3: CASSIGPQGGRDTQYF
V: TRBV5-1; J: TRBJ1-1; size: NA; CDR3: CASATSGGDTEAFF
V: TRBV4-2; J: TRBJ1-3; size: NA; CDR3: CASSREPGQGRHF
V: TRBV5-4; J: TRBJ2-3; size: NA; CDR3: CASSLASGRALDTQYF
V: TRBV7-2; J: TRBJ2-1; size: NA; CDR3: CASKQGVSYNEQFF
V: TRBV14; J: TRBJ2-3; size: NA; CDR3: CASSLWTSGATSTDTQYF
V: TRBV29-1; J: TRBJ2-7; size: NA; CDR3: CSVEFRHGQDYEQYF
V: TRBV9; J: TRBJ2-1; size: NA; CDR3: CASSVASGSSSYNEQFF
V: TRBV5-4; J: TRBJ2-2; size: NA; CDR3: CASSLSRDRTGELFF
V: TRBV10-3; J: TRBJ1-3; size: NA; CDR3: CAINTGASSGNTIYF
V: TRBV12-3/TRBV12-4; J: TRBJ2-5; size: NA; CDR3: CASSSLGGQTQYF